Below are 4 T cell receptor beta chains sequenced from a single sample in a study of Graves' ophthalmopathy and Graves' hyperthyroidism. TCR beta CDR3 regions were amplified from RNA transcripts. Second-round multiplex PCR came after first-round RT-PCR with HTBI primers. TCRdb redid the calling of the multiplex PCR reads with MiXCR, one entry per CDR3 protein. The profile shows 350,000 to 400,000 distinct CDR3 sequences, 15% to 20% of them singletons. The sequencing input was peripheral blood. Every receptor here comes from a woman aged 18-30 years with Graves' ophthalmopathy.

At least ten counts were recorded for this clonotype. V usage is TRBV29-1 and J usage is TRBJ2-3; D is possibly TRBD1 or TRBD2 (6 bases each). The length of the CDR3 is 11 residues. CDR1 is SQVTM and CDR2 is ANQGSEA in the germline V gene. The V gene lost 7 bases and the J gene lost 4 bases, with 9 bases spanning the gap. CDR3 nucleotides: TGCAGCGCAAGGGGGGCAGATACGCAGTATTTT. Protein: CSARGADTQYF.

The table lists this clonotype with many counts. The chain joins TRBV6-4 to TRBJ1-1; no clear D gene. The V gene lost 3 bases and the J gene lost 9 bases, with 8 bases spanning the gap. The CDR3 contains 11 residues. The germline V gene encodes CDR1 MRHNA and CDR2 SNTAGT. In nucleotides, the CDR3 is TGTGCCAGCAGTGAAACGGCAAAAGCTTTCTTT. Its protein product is CASSETAKAFF.

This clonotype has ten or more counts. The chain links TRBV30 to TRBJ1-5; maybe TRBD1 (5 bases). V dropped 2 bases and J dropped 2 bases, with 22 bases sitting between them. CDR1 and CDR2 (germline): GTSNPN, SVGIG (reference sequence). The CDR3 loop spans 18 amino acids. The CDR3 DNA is TGTGCCTGGAGTTCCCCCGGGCAGGGTATCGGGCGCAATCAGCCCCAGCATTTT. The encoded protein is CAWSSPGQGIGRNQPQHF.

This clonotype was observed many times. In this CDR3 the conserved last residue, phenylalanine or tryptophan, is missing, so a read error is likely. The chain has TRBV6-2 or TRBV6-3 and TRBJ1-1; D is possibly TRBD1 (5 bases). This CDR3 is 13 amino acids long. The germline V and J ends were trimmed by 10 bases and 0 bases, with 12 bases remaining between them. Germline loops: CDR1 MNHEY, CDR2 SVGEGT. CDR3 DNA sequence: TGTGCCACCTCTGACAGTATGAACACTGAAGCTTTCTCT. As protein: CATSDSMNTEAFS.